Listed below are T cell receptor beta chains from one sample, sequenced in a study of T cell responses to AZD1222 COVID-19 vaccine. Profiled with immunoSEQ multiplex PCR; TCRdb holds only in-frame clones, not every one. The table lists 95,000 to 150,000 clones, 90% to 95% of them singletons. Specimen: peripheral blood, collected 28 days after the second AZD1222 dose. These TCRs come from an adult who received the AZD1222 COVID-19 vaccine. Each CDR3 is given without its conserved first and last residue. The D gene is left open where the match is weak.

VPGQGLEAF | TRBJ1-1 | TRBV6-5 | TRBD1
ASSLDRGGTIY | TRBJ1-3 | TRBV5-4 | TRBD1
ASSYILGQGMGNTEAF | TRBJ1-1 | TRBV6-2/TRBV6-3 | TRBD1
ASRRDRSGANVLT | TRBJ2-6 | TRBV6-6 | TRBD1
ASSFPRGTQY | TRBJ2-3 | TRBV5-6 | .
ASTRDPSSYEQY | TRBJ2-7 | TRBV6-5 | .
AWSVPGAETQY | TRBJ2-5 | TRBV30 | .
ASSPGQGNRPQH | TRBJ1-5 | TRBV7-2 | TRBD1
ASSHFGTTSSYNEQF | TRBJ2-1 | TRBV5-5 | TRBD2
ASSLLGGGVRGYT | TRBJ1-2 | TRBV11-2 | .
ASSFRQGAEAF | TRBJ1-1 | TRBV12-3/TRBV12-4 | TRBD1
ASSPLSRSSTDTQY | TRBJ2-3 | TRBV2 | .
ASSLGANQETQY | TRBJ2-5 | TRBV6-5 | .
ASSYSDSSTNEKLF | TRBJ1-4 | TRBV6-2/TRBV6-3 | .
ASSLGPYGYT | TRBJ1-2 | TRBV14 | .
ASNFRDLSSYNEQF | TRBJ2-1 | TRBV5-4 | .
ASSSSSYEQY | TRBJ2-7 | TRBV5-1 | .
ASSRGGGSTDTQY | TRBJ2-3 | TRBV4-3 | .
ASSYRRVQAEAF | TRBJ1-1 | TRBV6-2/TRBV6-3 | .
ASSSGQGGNYGYT | TRBJ1-2 | TRBV13 | TRBD1
ASSVRGQQNTIY | TRBJ1-3 | TRBV9 | .
ATSLSLGNIQY | TRBJ2-4 | TRBV11-2 | .
AISGGGFPKDTQY | TRBJ2-3 | TRBV7-5 | .
ASSLHFGAGGYEQY | TRBJ2-7 | TRBV28 | .
ASSPRHVSYNEQF | TRBJ2-1 | TRBV5-4 | .
ASSQVMTATNYGYT | TRBJ1-2 | TRBV4-1 | .
ASSLGMGETQY | TRBJ2-5 | TRBV11-2 | .
ASSLVPSGAGREQF | TRBJ2-1 | TRBV5-1 | TRBD2
ASSVRENGYT | TRBJ1-2 | TRBV3-1/TRBV3-2 | .
ASSQGEGTFYEQY | TRBJ2-7 | TRBV4-1 | .
ASSRLGGASTDTQY | TRBJ2-3 | TRBV6-2/TRBV6-3 | .
ASSSDRGHGYT | TRBJ1-2 | TRBV7-3 | TRBD1
ASSPPVGTEAF | TRBJ1-1 | TRBV12-3/TRBV12-4 | .
ASSPGQGNSPLH | TRBJ1-6 | TRBV18 | .
ASSLNSVETQY | TRBJ2-5 | TRBV7-9 | .
ASSTQGGDTQY | TRBJ2-3 | TRBV19 | .
ASGRGGGSNEQF | TRBJ2-1 | TRBV6-1 | TRBD2
AISGIAGGLTDTQY | TRBJ2-3 | TRBV10-3 | TRBD2
ASTAQRGYNEQF | TRBJ2-1 | TRBV6-5 | TRBD2
ASSPWLTGSGNTIY | TRBJ1-3 | TRBV18 | .
ASSLARQNYGYT | TRBJ1-2 | TRBV7-2 | .
ASSLRAGYEQY | TRBJ2-7 | TRBV7-9 | .
ASSDGTTPF | TRBJ2-1 | TRBV25-1 | .
SVRTASFSYEQY | TRBJ2-7 | TRBV29-1 | .
ASSTGTGVRDTEAF | TRBJ1-1 | TRBV19 | TRBD1
ASSLGTPDYEQY | TRBJ2-7 | TRBV7-8 | .